One and the same sample provided the 27 T cell receptor beta chains below, sequenced in a study of T cell responses to AZD1222 COVID-19 vaccine. Sequencing used immunoSEQ multiplex PCR; TCRdb keeps in-frame clones, though not all of them. The sample lists approximately 100,000 clones, about 90% occurring once. Sample: peripheral blood, taken 28 days after the second AZD1222 dose. These TCRs come from an adult who received the AZD1222 COVID-19 vaccine.

The chain has TRBV7-2 and TRBJ2-7, with 7 bases identical to TRBD2. Germline values: CDR1 SGHTA, CDR2 FQGNSA. The CDR3 totals 11 residues. Losses at the gene ends were 5 bases for V and 7 bases for J; bases not matched to a gene: 2. The CDR3 loop reads CASSHGREQYF. The DNA for the CDR3 is TGTGCCAGCAGCCACGGGAGGGAGCAGTACTTC.

The genes are TRBV6-1 and TRBJ2-7; D unresolved. Germline V lookup: CDR1 MNHNS, CDR2 SASEGT. V was cut by 1 base and J by 0 bases, with 10 bases left in between. This CDR3 region has 15 residues. The CDR3 here is CASSEEAGTSYEQYF. Here the CDR3 DNA reads TGTGCCAGCAGTGAAGAGGCAGGTACCTCCTACGAGCAGTACTTC.

The CDR3 region is CASSPGDRPYTQYF. CDR3 nucleotides: TGTGCCAGCTCACCGGGGGACAGACCGTATACGCAGTATTTT. The chain uses TRBV18 and TRBJ2-3; 7 bases are shared with TRBD1. Germline V gene sequence: CDR1 KGHSH, CDR2 LQKENI. CDR3 size: 14 residues. Unmatched junction bases numbered 7, after V lost 3 bases and J lost 7 bases. The entire variable domain, with the rest obtained from reference TRBV18 and TRBJ2-3, is as follows: NAGVMQNPRHLVRRRGQEARLRCSPMKGHSHVYWYRQLPEEGLKFMVYLQKENIIDESGMPKERFSAEFPKEGPSILRIQQVVRGDSAAYFCASSPGDRPYTQYFGPGTRLTVL.

The chain links TRBV7-2 to TRBJ1-2; possibly TRBD1 for D (5 bases). Germline lookup yields CDR1 SGHTA and CDR2 FQGNSA. Trimming cost V 2 bases and J 4 bases, with 11 bases left between them. CDR3 size: 14 residues. CDR3 protein: CASSLPQVGYGYTF. The CDR3 DNA is TGTGCCAGCAGCTTACCACAGGTGGGCTATGGCTACACCTTC.

J is TRBJ2-7 and V is TRBV10-3; 11 bases are a match to TRBD2. The J segment lost 2 bases and the V segment lost 10 bases, leaving 7 bases of the junction unmatched. This CDR3 region has 14 residues. Per the germline V gene, CDR1 is ENHRY and CDR2 is SYGVKD. The CDR3 loop reads CASAGTSGPYEQYF. The CDR3 nucleotides read TGTGCCAGCGCCGGGACTAGCGGACCCTACGAGCAGTACTTC.

A remark on this clone: An end of the junction does not agree with germline; a read error may underlie this. The chain has TRBV23-1 and TRBJ2-7; no definite D call. TRBV23-1 is an ORF, and what it does is uncertain. The CDR3 extends over 13 amino acids. CDR3 residues: CASSQPPSDEQYF. As DNA, the CDR3 is TGCGCCAGCAGTCAACCCCCCTCCGACGAGCAGTACTTC.

The genes are TRBV25-1 and TRBJ2-5, with a possible D match to TRBD2 (5 bases). CDR1 and CDR2 from the germline V gene are MGHDK and SYGVNS. The V end was cut by 4 bases, the J end by 5 bases, with 20 bases between. The CDR3 is made up of 16 amino acids. CDR3 protein: CASSGAEGPLRETQYF. The CDR3 bases are TGTGCCAGCAGTGGCGCAGAGGGCCCCCTAAGGGAGACCCAGTACTTC. Full variable domain (missing parts from reference TRBV25-1 and TRBJ2-5): EADIYQTPRYLVIGTGKKITLECSQTMGHDKMYWYQQDPGMELHLIHYSYGVNSTEKGDLSSESTVSRIRTEHFPLTLESARPSHTSQYLCASSGAEGPLRETQYFGPGTRLLVL.

V is TRBV19 and J is TRBJ2-3, with TRBD1 identical over 8 bases. V lost 10 bases to trimming and J lost 3 bases; unmatched junction nucleotides: 6. CDR1 and CDR2 (germline): LNHDA, SQIVND (reference sequence). The CDR3 is 13 residues long. CDR3 sequence (DNA): TGTGCCACAGGACAGGGTTTGACAGATACGCAGTATTTT. It codes for CATGQGLTDTQYF.

This chain connects TRBV5-1 to TRBJ2-7; the D gene is possibly TRBD2 (5 bases). CDR1 and CDR2 from the germline V gene are SGHRS and YFSETQ. This CDR3 is 13 amino acids long. V gave up 0 bases and J gave up 4 bases, with 8 bases separating them. The CDR3 DNA follows: TGCGCCAGCAGCTTGGATTCGGGGTACGAGCAGTACTTC. Protein sequence: CASSLDSGYEQYF.

This clone was observed a handful of times. The chain combines TRBV5-4 with TRBJ1-2; 7 bases map to TRBD1. CDR3 size: 15 residues. Germline V CDR1 and CDR2: SGHNT, YYREEE (reference sequence). The V gene end was trimmed by 4 bases and the J gene end by 3 bases; junction bases not matched to a gene: 9. CDR3 sequence (DNA): TGTGCCAGCAGCCTAAAGACAGGGAAGGACTATGGCTACACCTTC. It codes for CASSLKTGKDYGYTF.

This chain connects TRBV6-5 to TRBJ1-5; 8 bases are a match to TRBD1. The CDR3 extends over 16 amino acids. CDR1 and CDR2 (germline): MNHEY, SVGAGI. The ends lost 2 bases at V and 5 bases at J; junction bases unmatched: 8. CDR3 sequence: CASSYLRQGTHQPQHF. DNA for the CDR3: TGTGCCAGCAGTTACCTGAGACAGGGGACCCATCAGCCCCAGCATTTT.

The genes are TRBV9 and TRBJ2-5; 11 nucleotides line up with TRBD2. The CDR3 loop spans 17 amino acids. Germline values: CDR1 SGDLS, CDR2 YYNGEE. V lost 4 bases, J lost 3 bases, and 11 bases stayed unmatched. The CDR3 is CASSPLVGTSGKETQYF. Written as DNA, the CDR3 is TGTGCCAGCAGCCCACTTGTTGGGACTAGCGGAAAAGAGACCCAGTACTTC.

DNA for the CDR3: TGTGCCAGCAGTCCAAGGACTAGCAGCTATGGGAATGAGCAGTTCTTC. This codes for CASSPRTSSYGNEQFF. V gene TRBV28 combines with J gene TRBJ2-1; 8 bases agree with TRBD2. Trimming cost V 5 bases and J 7 bases; bases outside gene matches: 13. CDR3 size: 16 residues. Germline CDR1 MDHEN, CDR2 SYDVKM. The full variable domain, its missing parts supplied by reference TRBV28 and TRBJ2-1, is DVKVTQSSRYLVKRTGEKVFLECVQDMDHENMFWYRQDPGLGLRLIYFSYDVKMKEKGDIPEGYSVSREKKERFSLILESASTNQTSMYLCASSPRTSSYGNEQFFGPGTRLTVL.

Only a few counts were recorded for this clone. The chain combines TRBV7-8 with TRBJ2-7; no definite D call. The CDR3 is 11 amino acids. V shed 4 bases and J shed 6 bases, with 7 bases lying between them. Germline CDR1 is SGHVS and CDR2 is FQNEAQ. The CDR3 here is CASSSAPEQYF. DNA for the CDR3: TGTGCCAGCAGCTCCGCCCCCGAGCAGTACTTC.

The chain's CDR3 is CASSSPGASAGYTF. In DNA, the CDR3 is TGTGCCAGCAGCTCCCCGGGGGCCAGCGCGGGCTACACCTTC. The gene calls are TRBV7-3 and TRBJ1-2, with D tentatively TRBD1 (6 bases). Looked up from germline, CDR1 is SGHTA and CDR2 is FQGTGA. V shed 4 bases and J shed 8 bases, with 17 bases lying between them. The CDR3 runs 14 residues.

J is TRBJ1-2 and V is TRBV6-5; D uncertain. Trimming shortened V by 0 bases and J by 8 bases, and 10 bases separated the two germline ends. The CDR3 consists of 13 residues. CDR1 and CDR2 (germline): MNHEY, SVGAGI. The CDR3 reads CASSYSIRHGYTF. The CDR3 nucleotides read TGTGCCAGCAGTTACTCGATTCGACACGGCTACACCTTC.

CDR3 nucleotides: TGTGCCAGCAGCGGGGACACCCTGAACAATGAGCAGTTCTTC. This encodes CASSGDTLNNEQFF. The chain carries TRBV5-4 and TRBJ2-1; maybe TRBD1 (6 bases). Trimming took off 4 bases at V and 5 bases at J, with 13 bases between the two ends. CDR1 is SGHNT, CDR2 YYREEE, per germline (reference sequence). This CDR3 region has 14 residues. Using reference TRBV5-4 and TRBJ2-1 for the parts outside the CDR3, the full variable domain is ETGVTQSPTHLIKTRGQQVTLRCSSQSGHNTVSWYQQALGQGPQFIFQYYREEENGRGNFPPRFSGLQFPNYSSELNVNALELDDSALYLCASSGDTLNNEQFFGPGTRLTVL.

The J gene is TRBJ2-6, the V gene TRBV7-9; the D gene is possibly TRBD1 (6 bases). Trimming took off 4 bases at V and 2 bases at J, with 12 bases between the two ends. This CDR3 spans 16 amino acids. CDR1 is SEHNR, CDR2 FQNEAQ, per germline (reference sequence). CDR3 nucleotide sequence: TGTGCCAGCAGCTCCAAAAACAGGGCTGGGGCCAACGTCCTGACTTTC. It specifies CASSSKNRAGANVLTF.

The J gene is TRBJ1-6, the V gene TRBV27; D ambiguous. V lost 3 bases and J lost 10, with 13 bases in between. The V gene's germline CDR1 is MNHEY and CDR2 SMNVEV (reference sequence). This CDR3 has 14 amino acids. The CDR3 reads CASSLVGLLSPLHF. The CDR3 region has the DNA TGTGCCAGCAGTTTGGTTGGTCTACTATCACCCCTCCACTTT.

The chain employs TRBV5-6 and TRBJ1-2; 7 bases fit TRBD1. The CDR3 runs 13 residues. The germline V gene has CDR1 SGHDT and CDR2 YYEEEE. V shed 4 bases and J 6 bases; nucleotides not matched to a gene: 6. CDR3 residues: CASSGGTEDGYTF. The DNA for the CDR3 is TGTGCCAGCAGCGGCGGGACAGAAGATGGCTACACCTTC.

The chain is built from TRBV7-2 and TRBJ1-5; tentative D call: TRBD1 (6 bases). The germline V and J ends were trimmed by 3 bases and 7 bases, with 10 bases remaining between them. Germline V CDR1 and CDR2: SGHTA, FQGNSA. The CDR3 covers 13 residues. CDR3 sequence (DNA): TGTGCCAGCAGCTTCAACAGGGTCCAGCCCCAGCATTTT. Translating gives CASSFNRVQPQHF.

The genes are TRBV2 and TRBJ1-4; TRBD1 agrees at 8 bases. This CDR3 spans 16 amino acids. The trim removed 1 base at V and 7 bases at J, leaving 8 bases unmatched. Per germline, CDR1 SNHLY and CDR2 FYNNEI. CDR3 residues: CASSEVQGAAFEKLFF. CDR3 DNA sequence: TGTGCCAGCAGTGAAGTCCAGGGGGCCGCTTTTGAAAAACTGTTTTTT.

This clone appeared a single time. The chain couples TRBV18 to TRBJ2-2, with 7 positions matching TRBD2. The CDR3 runs 15 residues. Germline CDR1 and CDR2: KGHSH and LQKENI. The ends lost 1 base at V and 2 bases at J; junction bases unmatched: 1. The CDR3 region has the DNA TGTGCCAGCTCACCACGGGACTATAACACCGGGGAGCTGTTTTTT. Translating gives CASSPRDYNTGELFF. The full variable domain, its missing parts supplied by reference TRBV18 and TRBJ2-2, is NAGVMQNPRHLVRRRGQEARLRCSPMKGHSHVYWYRQLPEEGLKFMVYLQKENIIDESGMPKERFSAEFPKEGPSILRIQQVVRGDSAAYFCASSPRDYNTGELFFGEGSRLTVL.

The chain combines TRBV6-2 or TRBV6-3 with TRBJ1-5; 8 bases align to TRBD1. The length of the CDR3 is 14 residues. CDR1 and CDR2 from the germline V gene are MNHEY and SVGEGT. Losses at the gene ends were 5 bases for V and 2 bases for J; bases not matched to a gene: 2. The CDR3: CASSIQGGNQPQHF. The DNA for the CDR3 is TGTGCCAGCAGTATACAGGGGGGCAATCAGCCCCAGCATTTT.

The chain combines TRBV3-1 (or the pseudogene TRBV3-2) with TRBJ1-1; D remains ambiguous. This CDR3 is built from 14 residues. The V gene lost 1 base and the J gene lost 1 base, with 7 bases spanning the gap. Germline loops: CDR1 LGHDT, CDR2 YNNKEL (reference sequence). The CDR3 bases are TGTGCCAGCAGCCAAGGATCGACGAACACTGAAGCTTTCTTT. Translating it yields CASSQGSTNTEAFF.

The V gene is TRBV6-5, the J gene TRBJ1-1, with D maybe TRBD1 (6 bases). Germline V lookup: CDR1 MNHEY, CDR2 SVGAGI. This CDR3 contains 14 residues. V dropped 7 bases and J dropped 5 bases, with 17 bases sitting between them. The CDR3 DNA reads TGTGCCAGCATTCTAGGGGGTGGGTCGACTGAAGCTTTCTTT. Its protein product is CASILGGGSTEAFF.

The chain is built from TRBV2 and TRBJ2-1; TRBD2 matches 8 bases. Germline CDR1 reads SNHLY; CDR2 reads FYNNEI. The CDR3 totals 15 residues. V lost 3 bases to trimming and J lost 0 bases; unmatched junction nucleotides: 1. CDR3 residues: CASSDAGGSYNEQFF. Here the CDR3 DNA reads TGTGCCAGCAGTGACGCGGGGGGCTCCTACAATGAGCAGTTCTTC.